These 32 T cell receptor beta chains came from one sample sequenced in a study of shared clonotypes between healthy human individuals. Repertoires were generated with immunoSEQ multiplex PCR, while TCRdb's copy carries only in-frame clones and drops some. The data hold roughly 2,000,000 clones, with 93% observed a single time. CD8 cells regarded as naive lacked CD45RO, were positively chosen for CCR7, and omitted terminally differentiated effector memory CD45RA+ cells. Sequencing used naive CD8+ T cells from PBMCs. These receptor sequences come from a young man in good health. Some clones in this sample may be carry-over from other donors' samples.

Note on this clone: Other nucleotide sequences from this sample produce the same CDR3. The CDR3 DNA follows: TGTGCCAGCAGCGTAGATATGAACACTGAAGCTTTCTTT. The encoded protein is CASSVDMNTEAFF. V and J are TRBV9 and TRBJ1-1; D not certain. The V gene lost 0 bases and the J gene lost 0 bases, with 3 bases spanning the gap. This CDR3 has 13 residues. Germline loops: CDR1 SGDLS, CDR2 YYNGEE.

The chain couples TRBV7-7 to TRBJ2-1; possibly TRBD2 for D (7 bases). The V end lost 1 base, the J end lost 8 bases, and 15 bases lay between the germline ends. The germline CDR1 and CDR2 sequences are SSHAT and FNYEAQ (reference sequence). This CDR3 has 15 amino acids. CDR3 sequence: CASSLEGGGPYEQFF. For the CDR3, the DNA is TGTGCCAGCAGCTTAGAAGGGGGAGGGCCGTATGAGCAGTTCTTC.

This clone was observed once. This chain uses TRBV19 with TRBJ2-3; the D gene is possibly TRBD2 (5 bases). CDR3 length equals 15 residues. Germline V CDR1 and CDR2: LNHDA, SQIVND (reference sequence). The V and J ends lost 0 bases and 2 bases respectively, with 9 bases between them. In DNA form, the CDR3 reads TGTGCCAGTAGTATAGAGCGGGTGAACACAGATACGCAGTATTTT. Its protein product is CASSIERVNTDTQYF.

V gene TRBV7-9 combines with J gene TRBJ2-7; perhaps TRBD1 as D (7 bases). The germline V gene has CDR1 SEHNR and CDR2 FQNEAQ (reference sequence). The V end lost 7 bases, the J end lost 5 bases, and 15 bases lay between the germline ends. The CDR3 has 13 amino acids. CDR3 protein: CASIQTGTDEQYF. The CDR3 DNA sequence: TGTGCCAGCATACAGACAGGGACTGACGAGCAGTACTTC.

The chain couples TRBV6-5 to TRBJ2-1; 9 bases align to TRBD1. CDR3 length: 11 amino acids. Germline V lookup: CDR1 MNHEY, CDR2 SVGAGI. With 6 bases clipped from V and 14 bases from J, the junction kept 5 bases outside the gene matches. In DNA, the CDR3 is TGTGCCAGCAGCGGCGACAGGGGGAAGTTCTTC. This codes for CASSGDRGKFF.

CDR3 DNA: TGTGCTAGTGGCCGGGACAGCTCCTACGAGCAGTACTTC. This codes for CASGRDSSYEQYF. The genes are TRBV12-5 and TRBJ2-7; 7 nucleotides agree with TRBD1. Per germline, CDR1 LGHNT and CDR2 FRNRAP. This CDR3 is 13 amino acids long. After removal of 6 bases from V and 0 bases from J, the junction contained 2 bases not matched to a gene.

The V gene is TRBV7-9, the J gene TRBJ1-4, with 8 positions matching TRBD1. J lost 4 bases, V lost 4 bases, and 5 bases had no gene match. CDR1 SEHNR and CDR2 FQNEAQ come from the germline V gene (reference sequence). The CDR3 contains 15 residues. The CDR3 reads CASSWGQAINEKLFF. The CDR3 region has the DNA TGTGCCAGCAGCTGGGGACAGGCGATTAATGAAAAACTGTTTTTT.

The chain joins TRBV9 to TRBJ2-3, with 7 bases lining up with TRBD2. Germline CDR1 and CDR2: SGDLS and YYNGEE. V trimming: 5 bases; J trimming: 3 bases; junction bases outside the gene matches: 9. The CDR3 runs to 15 residues. CDR3 bases: TGTGCCAGCAGTCCACGAGTAGCGGGTACAGATACGCAGTATTTT. Its protein product is CASSPRVAGTDTQYF.

This chain links TRBV6-5 with TRBJ1-1, with a possible D match to TRBD1 (5 bases). The CDR3 spans 15 residues. V was clipped by 8 bases and J by 1 base, with 17 bases between them. Germline loops: CDR1 MNHEY, CDR2 SVGAGI. CDR3 in amino acids: CASLAWGRRNTEAFF. The CDR3 DNA reads as TGTGCCAGCCTGGCCTGGGGACGGAGGAACACTGAAGCTTTCTTT.

This chain joins TRBV9 and TRBJ2-1, with D tentatively TRBD1 or TRBD2 (5 bases each). The V end was cut by 2 bases, the J end by 2 bases, with 8 bases between. Germline V gene sequence: CDR1 SGDLS, CDR2 YYNGEE. The CDR3 covers 14 residues. Here the CDR3 DNA reads TGTGCCAGCAGCGTCCGGGACCCCTACAATGAGCAGTTCTTC. Protein product: CASSVRDPYNEQFF.

The chain has TRBV6-1 and TRBJ2-3, with 12 positions matching TRBD2. The junction had 7 bases not matched to a gene; V was cut back by 4 bases and J by 2 bases. The CDR3 loop spans 17 amino acids. Germline V gene data show CDR1 as MNHNS and CDR2 as SASEGT. The CDR3 region has the DNA TGTGCCAGCAGTGGGGGAGGACTAGCGGGAATCACAGATACGCAGTATTTT. It translates to CASSGGGLAGITDTQYF.

The chain couples TRBV27 to TRBJ1-2, with D tentatively TRBD1 (6 bases). Trimming shortened V by 8 bases and J by 10 bases, and 20 bases separated the two germline ends. The CDR3 spans 13 residues. Per germline, CDR1 MNHEY and CDR2 SMNVEV (reference sequence). In nucleotides, the CDR3 is TGTGCCAGCTCCCCGCTACAGGGATCGGCCTACACCTTC. Protein sequence: CASSPLQGSAYTF.

The chain has TRBV15 and TRBJ2-7; the D is unclear. Trimming took off 3 bases at V and 8 bases at J, with 23 bases between the two ends. The CDR3 extends over 16 amino acids. Germline-derived CDR1 and CDR2 are LNHNV and YYDKDF (reference sequence). In nucleotides, the CDR3 is TGTGCCACCAGCAGGATGCTCGGGTCCTCCCTTTATAAGCAGTACTTC. Protein sequence: CATSRMLGSSLYKQYF. The entire variable domain, with the rest obtained from reference TRBV15 and TRBJ2-7, is as follows: DAMVIQNPRYQVTQFGKPVTLSCSQTLNHNVMYWYQQKSSQAPKLLFHYYDKDFNNEADTPDNFQSRRPNTSFCFLDIRSPGLGDTAMYLCATSRMLGSSLYKQYFGPGTRLTVT.

The chain is built from TRBV12-5 and TRBJ2-1, with D unresolved. CDR3 length equals 16 residues. CDR1 and CDR2 (germline): LGHNT, FRNRAP. With 3 bases removed from V and 0 bases from J, the gap between germline ends came to 12 bases. CDR3 DNA sequence: TGTGCTAGTGGTTTATATCCAGGAAGCTCCTACAATGAGCAGTTCTTC. Protein: CASGLYPGSSYNEQFF.

Concerning this clone itself: The sample holds other DNA sequences that translate to the same CDR3. V is TRBV11-2 and J is TRBJ1-1; no clear D. Germline lookup yields CDR1 SGHAT and CDR2 FQNNGV. V was cut by 1 base and J by 2 bases, with 5 bases left in between. The CDR3 contains 13 residues. The CDR3 DNA is TGTGCCAGCAGCTTAGGGTCTAACACTGAAGCTTTCTTT. Protein sequence: CASSLGSNTEAFF. Full variable domain (outside the CDR3, taken from reference TRBV11-2 and TRBJ1-1): EAGVAQSPRYKIIEKRQSVAFWCNPISGHATLYWYQQILGQGPKLLIQFQNNGVVDDSQLPKDRFSAERLKGVDSTLKIQPAKLEDSAVYLCASSLGSNTEAFFGQGTRLTVV.

CDR3 sequence reads: CASSLGQGPYEQYF. The CDR3 DNA sequence: TGTGCCAGCAGCCTGGGACAGGGCCCCTACGAGCAGTACTTC. V is TRBV14 and J is TRBJ2-7, with 9 nucleotides matching TRBD1. V trimming: 4 bases; J trimming: 2 bases; junction bases outside the gene matches: 3. The CDR3 runs 14 residues. Germline CDR1 reads SGHDN; CDR2 reads FVKESK.

The chain employs TRBV28 and TRBJ2-1, with D possibly TRBD1 on 5 matching bases. The CDR3 extends over 15 amino acids. Germline V lookup: CDR1 MDHEN, CDR2 SYDVKM. The ends were cut back, 2 bases at V and 7 bases at J, with 15 bases in the middle. The CDR3 here is CASSLRSRVGNEQFF. CDR3 sequence (DNA): TGTGCCAGCAGTTTACGCAGCAGGGTGGGTAATGAGCAGTTCTTC.

This clone has a single count. The chain couples TRBV19 to TRBJ1-1; no reliable D call. The V end lost 3 bases, the J end lost 6 bases, and 11 bases lay between the germline ends. This CDR3 region has 13 residues. Germline V gene sequence: CDR1 LNHDA, CDR2 SQIVND (reference sequence). CDR3 sequence reads: CASSILGFAEAFF. CDR3 bases: TGTGCCAGTAGTATTCTTGGGTTCGCTGAAGCTTTCTTT.

The chain employs TRBV7-9 and TRBJ2-1; 11 positions agree with TRBD2. The CDR3 runs to 16 residues. From germline, CDR1 is SEHNR and CDR2 FQNEAQ (reference sequence). Trimming took 4 bases from V and 5 from J; bases not matched to a gene: 7. The CDR3 loop reads CASSSFLAGGHNEQFF. CDR3 bases: TGTGCCAGCAGCTCATTTCTAGCGGGAGGCCACAATGAGCAGTTCTTC.

In this sample, this clone turned up once. The chain combines TRBV15 with TRBJ2-7, with TRBD1 matching 9 bases. CDR1 and CDR2 (germline): LNHNV, YYDKDF (reference sequence). The V gene end was trimmed by 6 bases and the J gene end by 0 bases; junction bases not matched to a gene: 6. The CDR3 sequence is 15 residues long. This CDR3 reads CATREWDRASYEQYF. The CDR3 coding sequence is TGTGCCACCAGGGAGTGGGACAGGGCCTCCTACGAGCAGTACTTC.

The chain uses TRBV5-8 and TRBJ2-5, with D perhaps matching TRBD1 (6 bases). Trimming took 0 bases from V and 2 from J, leaving 11 bases between them. Germline-derived CDR1 and CDR2 are SGHTS and YDEGEE. The CDR3 totals 15 residues. The CDR3 sequence: CASSLDRVLQETQYF. For the CDR3, the DNA is TGTGCCAGCAGCTTGGACAGGGTGTTGCAAGAGACCCAGTACTTC.

V usage is TRBV5-4 and J usage is TRBJ2-7; D call uncertain. V gave up 2 bases and J gave up 3 bases, with 9 bases separating them. Germline-derived CDR1 and CDR2 are SGHNT and YYREEE (reference sequence). CDR3 length: 13 amino acids. CDR3: CASSFGGFYEQYF. The CDR3, as DNA: TGTGCCAGCAGCTTTGGCGGCTTCTACGAGCAGTACTTC.

The rearrangement joins TRBV27 to TRBJ2-3; 12 bases agree with TRBD2. The CDR3 totals 16 residues. Germline V CDR1 and CDR2: MNHEY, SMNVEV (reference sequence). V shed 2 bases and J 5 bases; nucleotides not matched to a gene: 5. The CDR3 region is CASSLRLAGVRDTQYF. The CDR3 DNA is TGTGCCAGCAGTTTAAGACTAGCGGGAGTGCGAGATACGCAGTATTTT.

The chain joins TRBV13 to TRBJ2-7, with TRBD1 as a possible D gene (6 bases). This CDR3 is 17 amino acids long. Germline assignment: CDR1 PRHDT and CDR2 FYEKMQ (reference sequence). V lost 4 bases and J 2 bases, leaving 21 bases between the germline ends. In DNA, the CDR3 is TGTGCCAGCAGCTCACCAGAAGCCGGGACACGACCCTACGAGCAGTACTTC. It encodes CASSSPEAGTRPYEQYF.

The rearrangement links TRBV5-1 to TRBJ1-1; TRBD1 is a possible D gene (5 bases). CDR1 SGHRS and CDR2 YFSETQ come from the germline V gene. The CDR3 covers 17 residues. V lost 0 bases and J 5 bases, leaving 20 bases between the germline ends. Here the CDR3 DNA reads TGCGCCAGCAGCTTGGAAGCGCGGGGAGTTCGGGGGACTGAAGCTTTCTTT. Translating gives CASSLEARGVRGTEAFF.

In regard to this clone: Within the sample, other DNA sequences also encode this same CDR3. The chain employs TRBV9 and TRBJ1-1; 8 bases align to TRBD1. The CDR3 extends over 14 amino acids. Germline CDR1 and CDR2: SGDLS and YYNGEE. With 5 bases clipped from V and 3 bases from J, the junction kept 6 bases outside the gene matches. For the CDR3, the DNA is TGTGCCAGCAGTCCCGGACAGGGCGACACTGAAGCTTTCTTT. Residues: CASSPGQGDTEAFF.

V usage is TRBV27 and J usage is TRBJ2-7; D may be TRBD2 (6 bases). Germline values: CDR1 MNHEY, CDR2 SMNVEV (reference sequence). Trimming left V 3 bases short and J 1 base short, with 16 bases between. This CDR3 contains 16 residues. CDR3 sequence (DNA): TGTGCCAGCAGTTTCTCTGTCGGGGGAGTGTCCTACGAGCAGTACTTC. This encodes CASSFSVGGVSYEQYF.

This rearrangement joins TRBV11-2 to TRBJ2-3; D ambiguous. The CDR3 has 16 amino acids. V lost 0 bases and J 2 bases, leaving 12 bases between the germline ends. The germline V gene has CDR1 SGHAT and CDR2 FQNNGV. CDR3 in amino acids: CASSLDRVRTTDTQYF. As DNA, the CDR3 is TGTGCCAGCAGCTTAGATAGAGTCCGTACCACAGATACGCAGTATTTT.

The chain couples TRBV5-6 to TRBJ2-4; no definite D call. V was clipped by 0 bases and J by 1 base, with 5 bases between them. The CDR3 extends over 14 amino acids. The germline V gene has CDR1 SGHDT and CDR2 YYEEEE. The CDR3 DNA reads as TGTGCCAGCAGCTTGGGCTGGGCCAAAAACATTCAGTACTTC. Protein: CASSLGWAKNIQYF.

This rearrangement joins TRBV21-1 to TRBJ1-1; the D segment call TRBD1 is taken from the table without a DNA check. TRBV21-1 counts as a pseudogene. The CDR3 is 14 amino acids. CDR3 sequence: CASSKKQGKTEAFF. As DNA, the CDR3 is TGTGCCAGCAGCAAGAAACAGGGGAAAACTGAAGCTTTCTTT.

The chain recombines TRBV9 with TRBJ1-4; D is possibly TRBD1 (5 bases). Trimming removed 0 bases at V and 11 bases at J, with 14 bases between. There are 14 residues in the CDR3. Germline V gives CDR1 SGDLS, CDR2 YYNGEE. CDR3 nucleotide sequence: TGTGCCAGCAGCGTAGGGGACGGGTCGTCGAAACTGTTTTTT. Residues: CASSVGDGSSKLFF. Variable domain in full (rest from reference TRBV9 and TRBJ1-4): DSGVTQTPKHLITATGQRVTLRCSPRSGDLSVYWYQQSLDQGLQFLIQYYNGEERAKGNILERFSAQQFPDLHSELNLSSLELGDSALYFCASSVGDGSSKLFFGSGTQLSVL.

This chain joins TRBV2 and TRBJ1-1; D is ambiguous. The CDR3 totals 12 residues. With 4 bases removed from V and 8 bases from J, the gap between germline ends came to 11 bases. Germline V gives CDR1 SNHLY, CDR2 FYNNEI. CDR3 region: CASSVGSLEAFF. Written as DNA, the CDR3 is TGTGCCAGCAGTGTTGGGTCCCTCGAAGCTTTCTTT.